These 7 T cell receptor beta chains were sequenced from one sample in a study of cytomegalovirus exposure and HLA in healthy donors. TCRdb keeps only in-frame clones here, not all; method: immunoSEQ multiplex PCR. The data show about 130,000 clones, roughly 89% seen once. Sequenced input: PBMCs. These receptors were collected from a woman aged 18-35 years in good health and CMV-seropositive.

Concerning this clone: A junction end diverges from the germline sequence, so it may reflect a read error. The CDR3 loop reads CASSAGTGPGAF. In DNA form, the CDR3 reads TGTGCCAGCAGCGCTGGGACAGGCCCTGGAGCCTTC. V gene TRBV9 combines with J gene TRBJ1-2; 8 bases are a match to TRBD1. This CDR3 comprises 12 residues. Germline V gene sequence: CDR1 SGDLS, CDR2 YYNGEE.

The chain couples TRBV5-1 to TRBJ2-3, with a weak D call TRBD1 (6 bases). Germline CDR1 reads SGHRS; CDR2 reads YFSETQ. The V and J ends lost 5 bases and 5 bases respectively, with 18 bases between them. The CDR3 covers 15 residues. The CDR3 loop is CASSPGQPGRDTQYF. For the CDR3, the DNA is TGCGCCAGCAGTCCTGGACAGCCAGGGAGAGATACGCAGTATTTT.

The chain has TRBV28 and TRBJ1-4, with 12 positions matching TRBD1. V dropped 4 bases and J dropped 11; count of bases not matched to a gene: 11. Germline loops: CDR1 MDHEN, CDR2 SYDVKM. This CDR3 is built from 16 residues. CDR3: CASSSGQGAGSKKLFF. The CDR3 nucleotides are TGTGCCAGCAGTTCGGGACAGGGGGCGGGAAGCAAGAAACTGTTTTTT.

The V and J genes are TRBV10-3 and TRBJ2-5, with 9 bases fitting TRBD1. The germline V gene encodes CDR1 ENHRY and CDR2 SYGVKD. This CDR3 is 14 amino acids long. V shed 6 bases and J 4 bases; nucleotides not matched to a gene: 6. CDR3 nucleotides: TGTGCCATCAGCTACAGGGGGCGGGGAGAGACCCAGTACTTC. Residues: CAISYRGRGETQYF.

This clone appeared a single time. The chain is built from TRBV18 and TRBJ2-7, with 10 bases matching TRBD1. Looked up from germline, CDR1 is KGHSH and CDR2 is LQKENI. This CDR3 region has 14 residues. With V trimmed by 3 bases and J by 7 bases, 6 bases remained unmatched. CDR3 coding DNA: TGTGCCAGCTCACCCGGGACAGGGGTCGGGGAGCAGTACTTC. It encodes CASSPGTGVGEQYF. Based on the CDR3 plus reference TRBV18 and TRBJ2-7, the full variable domain is NAGVMQNPRHLVRRRGQEARLRCSPMKGHSHVYWYRQLPEEGLKFMVYLQKENIIDESGMPKERFSAEFPKEGPSILRIQQVVRGDSAAYFCASSPGTGVGEQYFGPGTRLTVT.

This sequence joins TRBV2 and TRBJ2-7; TRBD1 agrees at 11 bases. This CDR3 is 13 amino acids long. Germline V gene sequence: CDR1 SNHLY, CDR2 FYNNEI. V trimming: 8 bases; J trimming: 4 bases; junction bases outside the gene matches: 4. This CDR3 reads CASSGQGAYEQYF. The CDR3 bases are TGTGCCAGCTCTGGACAGGGGGCATACGAGCAGTACTTC.

The chain has TRBV10-3 and TRBJ1-3, with unresolved D. Germline V gene data show CDR1 as ENHRY and CDR2 as SYGVKD. Between the trimmed V and J ends, which lost 10 bases and 5 bases, there was a span of 12 bases. This CDR3 contains 12 residues. In DNA, the CDR3 is TGTGCCACCTCGGGAGAAAGAAACACCATATATTTT. Protein sequence: CATSGERNTIYF.